These 11 T cell receptor beta chains were sequenced from one sample in a study of spatial heterogeneity in lung cancer. Time point specified: sample taken at primary tumor resection. Unsorted samples of tumor, nontumor lung or frozen PBMC had their whole RNA sequenced. TCRdb ran MiXCR on the 5' RACE reads and lists one entry per CDR3 protein. The table shows about 45,000 distinct CDR3 sequences, with about 10% occurring only once. The sequences come from PBMCs, collected at surgery. The receptor source for this set is a female donor with early-stage non-small cell lung cancer.

The genes are TRBV19 and TRBJ1-5; D gene uncertain. This CDR3 has 15 amino acids. Germline loops: CDR1 LNHDA, CDR2 SQIVND (reference sequence). Deletions cut 6 bases from V and 5 bases from J, with 17 bases between. CDR3 coding DNA: TGTGCCAGTAGCCCGGGAGGACGTGACGATCAGCCCCAGCATTTT. As protein: CASSPGGRDDQPQHF.

This clonotype was observed a handful of times. The chain is built from TRBV29-1 and TRBJ2-5; 9 positions agree with TRBD1. Trimming cost V 4 bases and J 3 bases; bases outside gene matches: 6. The CDR3 is 14 amino acids. CDR1 is SQVTM and CDR2 is ANQGSEA in the germline V gene. Written as DNA, the CDR3 is TGCAGCGTTGTGTGGGACAGGGCAAAAGAGACCCAGTACTTC. This translates into CSVVWDRAKETQYF.

This clonotype was recorded a few times. The CDR3 nucleotides are TGTGCCAGCAGCGCGACTAGCGGAACAGATACGCAGTATTTT. It encodes CASSATSGTDTQYF. V gene TRBV7-9 combines with J gene TRBJ2-3, with TRBD2 identical over 9 bases. The V segment lost 5 bases and the J segment 3 bases; nucleotides outside the gene matches: 3. Germline loops: CDR1 SEHNR, CDR2 FQNEAQ (reference sequence). The CDR3 is made up of 14 amino acids.

In its sample, this clonotype was seen a few times. This chain connects TRBV6-2 or TRBV6-3 to TRBJ2-1; TRBD2 agrees at 8 bases. Germline V gene data show CDR1 as MNHEY and CDR2 as SVGEGT. V was pared by 0 bases and J by 12 bases, with 10 bases of the junction left unmatched. The length of the CDR3 is 15 residues. The CDR3 DNA is TGTGCCAGCAGTTACTCTTCCGGGGGGGCATTTGCGCAGTTCTTC. Its translation: CASSYSSGGAFAQFF.

The rearrangement links TRBV24-1 to TRBJ2-5; 7 nucleotides agree with TRBD2. The CDR3 loop spans 13 amino acids. After removal of 9 bases from V and 4 bases from J, the junction contained 7 bases not matched to a gene. The germline gives CDR1 KGHDR, CDR2 SFDVKD. For the CDR3, the DNA is TGTGCCACCGCAGGTAGCGGGTCAGAGACCCAGTACTTC. Its translation is CATAGSGSETQYF.

In this sample, this clonotype turned up a few times. V is TRBV11-3 and J is TRBJ2-5, with D unclear. The ends were cut back, 1 base at V and 5 bases at J, with 5 bases in the middle. This CDR3 is 12 amino acids long. Germline-derived CDR1 and CDR2 are SGHNT and YENEEA. The CDR3 nucleotides read TGTGCCAGCAGCTTAGGGCCCGAGACCCAGTACTTC. The encoded protein is CASSLGPETQYF. Using reference TRBV11-3 and TRBJ2-5 for the parts outside the CDR3, the full variable domain is EAGVVQSPRYKIIEKKQPVAFWCNPISGHNTLYWYLQNLGQGPELLIRYENEEAVDDSQLPKDRFSAERLKGVDSTLKIQPAELGDSAVYLCASSLGPETQYFGPGTRLLVL.

J is TRBJ2-2 and V is TRBV19, with a tentative D call TRBD2 (6 bases). Germline values: CDR1 LNHDA, CDR2 SQIVND (reference sequence). The CDR3 is 13 amino acids. Between the trimmed V and J ends, which lost 7 bases and 6 bases, there was a span of 12 bases. The CDR3 sequence is CASIGTLAGELFF. In nucleotides, the CDR3 is TGTGCCAGTATAGGGACTTTGGCCGGGGAGCTGTTTTTT.

This clonotype was found many times. The chain recombines TRBV25-1 with TRBJ2-7; D is possibly TRBD1 (6 bases). The CDR3 contains 14 residues. V gave up 0 bases and J gave up 1 base, with 7 bases separating them. Germline V gene lookup returns CDR1 MGHDK and CDR2 SYGVNS. CDR3 loop: CASSEYRGSYEQYF. The CDR3 DNA follows: TGTGCCAGCAGTGAATACAGGGGTTCCTACGAGCAGTACTTC.

This clonotype was picked up many times. V usage is TRBV20-1 and J usage is TRBJ2-7; D might be TRBD1 (5 bases). V dropped 0 bases and J dropped 6 bases, with 12 bases sitting between them. This CDR3 spans 13 amino acids. Germline CDR1 and CDR2: DFQATT and SNEGSKA (reference sequence). The CDR3 reads CSARENPRVEQYF. CDR3 nucleotides: TGCAGTGCTAGAGAAAACCCCAGGGTCGAGCAGTACTTC.

In this sample, this clonotype is medium-sized (0.01 to 0.1%). The V gene is TRBV7-9, the J gene TRBJ2-1; tentative D call: TRBD1 (6 bases). This CDR3 has 17 residues. The germline V gene encodes CDR1 SEHNR and CDR2 FQNEAQ (reference sequence). Trimming took off 1 base at V and 3 bases at J, with 16 bases between the two ends. This CDR3 reads CASSLDPQGVSYNEQFF. Here the CDR3 DNA reads TGTGCCAGCAGCTTAGATCCACAGGGAGTTAGCTACAATGAGCAGTTCTTC.

This clonotype was found many times. The chain recombines TRBV7-2 with TRBJ1-5; 9 bases fit TRBD1. V was clipped by 6 bases and J by 7 bases; unmatched bases: 7. In germline, CDR1 is SGHTA, CDR2 FQGNSA. The CDR3 contains 14 residues. CDR3 region: CASSWDRASQPQHF. DNA of the CDR3: TGTGCCAGCAGTTGGGACAGGGCTAGCCAGCCCCAGCATTTT.